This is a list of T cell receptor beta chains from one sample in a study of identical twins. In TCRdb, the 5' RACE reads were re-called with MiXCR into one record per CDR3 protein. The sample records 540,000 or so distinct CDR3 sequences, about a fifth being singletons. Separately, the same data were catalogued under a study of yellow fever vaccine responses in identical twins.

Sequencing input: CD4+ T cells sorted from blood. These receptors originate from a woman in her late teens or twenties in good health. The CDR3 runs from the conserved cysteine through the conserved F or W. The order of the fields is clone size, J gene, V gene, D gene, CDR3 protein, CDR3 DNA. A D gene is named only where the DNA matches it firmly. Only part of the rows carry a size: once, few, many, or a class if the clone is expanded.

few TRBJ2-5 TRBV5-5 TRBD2 CASSLMGTSGQETQYF TGTGCCAGCAGCTTGATGGGGACTAGCGGACAAGAGACCCAGTACTTC
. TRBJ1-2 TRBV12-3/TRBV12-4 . CASREGIGYTF TGTGCCAGCAGAGAAGGGATTGGCTACACCTTC
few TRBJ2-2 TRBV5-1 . CASSPGTMNTGELFF TGCGCCAGCAGCCCCGGGACAATGAACACCGGGGAGCTGTTTTTT
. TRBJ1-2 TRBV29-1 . CSVAKTAFYGYTF TGCAGCGTGGCCAAGACAGCATTCTATGGCTACACCTTC
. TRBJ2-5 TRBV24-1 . CSARAPGAYQETQYF TGCAGTGCTAGAGCGCCGGGGGCGTACCAAGAGACCCAGTACTTC
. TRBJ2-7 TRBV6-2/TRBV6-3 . CASRRGLGSVSYEQYF TGTGCCAGCAGAAGAGGGCTCGGCAGCGTATCCTACGAGCAGTACTTC
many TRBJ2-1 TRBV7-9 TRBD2 CASSLAAAGGSYNEQFF TGTGCCAGCAGCTTAGCTGCGGCGGGAGGCTCCTACAATGAGCAGTTCTTC
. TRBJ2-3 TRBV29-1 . CSVVTLPGSSDTQYF TGCAGCGTTGTGACACTTCCGGGTTCGAGTGATACGCAGTATTTT
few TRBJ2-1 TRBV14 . CASSQGSLWGDEQFF TGTGCCAGCAGCCAAGGGTCCTTATGGGGGGATGAGCAGTTCTTC
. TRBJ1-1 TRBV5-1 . CASSSQDQNTEAFF TGCGCCAGCAGCTCCCAGGATCAGAACACTGAAGCTTTCTTT
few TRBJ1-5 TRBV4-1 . CASSQEGVNQPQHF TGCGCCAGCAGCCAAGAGGGGGTTAATCAGCCCCAGCATTTT
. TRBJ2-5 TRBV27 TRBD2 CASSLTSGNQETQYF TGTGCCAGCAGTTTGACTAGCGGCAATCAAGAGACCCAGTACTTC
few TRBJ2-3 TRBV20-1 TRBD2 CSARPPSGVTDTQYF TGCAGTGCTAGACCCCCTAGCGGGGTGACAGATACGCAGTATTTT
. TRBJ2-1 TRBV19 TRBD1 CASRTGTGSTNEQFF TGTGCCAGTAGAACCGGGACAGGGAGCACCAATGAGCAGTTCTTC
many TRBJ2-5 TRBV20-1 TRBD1 CSAPTGGGETQYF TGCAGTGCTCCTACAGGGGGCGGGGAGACCCAGTACTTC
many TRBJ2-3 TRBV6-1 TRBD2 CASSNGAGAGTDTQYF TGTGCCAGCAGCAACGGAGCGGGAGCGGGTACAGATACGCAGTATTTT
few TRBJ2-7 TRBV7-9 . CASSHLFYEQYF TGTGCCAGCAGCCATCTGTTTTACGAGCAGTACTTC
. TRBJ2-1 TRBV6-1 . CASKNSGSYNEQFF TGTGCCAGCAAGAATAGCGGATCCTACAATGAGCAGTTCTTC
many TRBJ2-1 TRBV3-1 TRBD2 CASSQDTSGWNEQFF TGTGCCAGCAGCCAAGATACTAGCGGATGGAATGAGCAGTTCTTC
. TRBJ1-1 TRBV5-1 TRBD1 CASSQQPPGQGTNTEAFF TGCGCCAGCAGCCAGCAGCCCCCGGGACAGGGGACGAACACTGAAGCTTTCTTT
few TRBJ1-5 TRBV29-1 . CSVGGGGAQPQHF TGCAGCGTTGGTGGAGGGGGAGCACAGCCCCAGCATTTT
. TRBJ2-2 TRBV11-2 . CASSLIRATGELFF TGTGCCAGCAGCTTAATCAGGGCCACCGGGGAGCTGTTTTTT
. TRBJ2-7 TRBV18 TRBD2 CASSPAVARLAGVEQYF TGTGCCAGCTCACCGGCGGTTGCTCGACTAGCGGGAGTGGAGCAGTACTTC
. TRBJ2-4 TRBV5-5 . CASSFGGGKAKNIQYF TGTGCCAGCAGCTTCGGCGGGGGCAAAGCCAAAAACATTCAGTACTTC
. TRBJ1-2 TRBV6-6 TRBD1 CASSGTENYGYTF TGTGCCAGCAGCGGGACAGAAAACTATGGCTACACCTTC
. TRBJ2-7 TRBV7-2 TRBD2 CASSLGRGGSWYEQYF TGTGCCAGCAGCTTAGGTCGCGGCGGGAGTTGGTACGAGCAGTACTTC
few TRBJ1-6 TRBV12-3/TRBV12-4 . CASSLGRPGYSPLHF TGTGCCAGCAGTTTAGGCCGCCCAGGGTATTCACCCCTCCACTTT
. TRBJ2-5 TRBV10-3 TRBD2 CAISEFRGLALF TGTGCCATCAGTGAGTTTCGGGGACTAGCTCTCTTC
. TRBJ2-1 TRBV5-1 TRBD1 CASSTAGTGNPEQFF TGCGCCAGCAGCACCGCCGGGACAGGGAACCCTGAGCAGTTCTTC
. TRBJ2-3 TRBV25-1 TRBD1 CASSGAPGQGKEASTDTQYF TGTGCCAGCAGTGGAGCCCCGGGACAGGGCAAAGAAGCTAGCACAGATACGCAGTATTTT
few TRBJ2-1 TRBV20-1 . CSALADSYNEQFF TGCAGTGCTTTGGCGGACTCCTACAATGAGCAGTTCTTC
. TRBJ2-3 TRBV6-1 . CASSPVGGRGEDTQYF TGTGCCAGCAGTCCCGTCGGGGGGCGAGGGGAAGATACGCAGTATTTT
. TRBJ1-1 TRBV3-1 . CASSRTATEAFF TGTGCCAGCAGCCGGACAGCAACTGAAGCTTTCTTT
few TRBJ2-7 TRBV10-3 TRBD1 CAISENRGTYEQYF TGTGCCATCAGTGAAAACAGGGGAACCTACGAGCAGTACTTC
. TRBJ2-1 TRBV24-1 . CATSVRPNEQFF TGTGCCACCAGTGTTCGGCCGAATGAGCAGTTCTTC
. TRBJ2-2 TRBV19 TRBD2 CASSIVRGGWTSTGELFF TGTGCCAGTAGTATAGTTCGGGGAGGCTGGACTAGCACCGGGGAGCTGTTTTTT
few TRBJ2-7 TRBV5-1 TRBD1 CASSLEDRAYEQYF TGCGCCAGCAGCTTGGAGGACAGGGCCTACGAGCAGTACTTC
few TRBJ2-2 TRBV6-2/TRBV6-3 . CASSYSENTGELFF TGTGCCAGCAGTTATTCGGAGAACACCGGGGAGCTGTTTTTT
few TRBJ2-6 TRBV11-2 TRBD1 CASSHGQGSGANVLTF TGTGCCAGCAGCCATGGACAGGGATCTGGGGCCAACGTCCTGACTTTC
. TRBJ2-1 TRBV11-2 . CASSTQGLRNEQFF TGTGCCAGCAGCACCCAGGGTCTCCGGAATGAGCAGTTCTTC
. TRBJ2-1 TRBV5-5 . CASSLLRTVYNEQFF TGTGCCAGCAGCTTGCTTCGGACAGTCTACAATGAGCAGTTCTTC
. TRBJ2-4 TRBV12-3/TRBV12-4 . CASSFRAKNIQYF TGTGCCAGCAGTTTCAGAGCCAAAAACATTCAGTACTTC
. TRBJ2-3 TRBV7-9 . CASSLGGTGGPDTQYF TGTGCCAGCAGCTTAGGCGGGACCGGGGGCCCAGATACGCAGTATTTT
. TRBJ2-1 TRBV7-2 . CASSAGLPSYNEQFF TGTGCCAGCAGCGCGGGACTGCCCTCCTACAATGAGCAGTTCTTC
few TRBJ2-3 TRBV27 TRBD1 CASSPRQGVWVGQLGDTQYF TGTGCCAGCAGTCCGAGACAGGGGGTTTGGGTGGGCCAGTTGGGAGATACGCAGTATTTT
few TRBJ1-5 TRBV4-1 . CASSQGTGRGNQPQHF TGCGCCAGCAGCCAGGGTACAGGGCGGGGTAATCAGCCCCAGCATTTT
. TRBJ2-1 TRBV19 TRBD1 CASTIRQGAGEQFF TGTGCCAGTACTATACGCCAGGGGGCAGGTGAGCAGTTCTTC
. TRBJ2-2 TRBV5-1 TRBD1 CASSKGTGGRTGELFF TGCGCCAGCAGCAAAGGGACAGGGGGCAGGACCGGGGAGCTGTTTTTT
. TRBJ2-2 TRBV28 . CASSLKNPSGELFF TGTGCCAGCAGTTTAAAGAATCCGTCCGGGGAGCTGTTTTTT
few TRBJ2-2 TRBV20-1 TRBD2 CSALRLAPDTGELFF TGCAGTGCTCTTCGACTAGCGCCAGACACCGGGGAGCTGTTTTTT
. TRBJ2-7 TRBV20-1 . CSASQYYEQYF TGCAGTGCTAGCCAGTACTACGAGCAGTACTTC
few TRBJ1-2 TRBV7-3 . CASSLPGQERVYGYTF TGTGCCAGCAGCTTGCCAGGCCAGGAGAGGGTCTATGGCTACACCTTC
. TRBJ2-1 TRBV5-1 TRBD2 CASSISGGTYNEQFF TGCGCCAGCAGCATTAGCGGGGGTACCTACAATGAGCAGTTCTTC
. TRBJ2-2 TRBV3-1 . CASSPRWGAGRTGELFF TGTGCCAGCAGTCCACGATGGGGGGCAGGTCGGACCGGGGAGCTGTTTTTT
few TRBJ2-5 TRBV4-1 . CASSQGRDLETQYF TGCGCCAGCAGCCAAGGACGGGACCTGGAGACCCAGTACTTC
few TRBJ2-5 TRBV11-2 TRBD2 CASSLRRLAGVGETQYF TGTGCCAGCAGCTTACGCCGACTAGCGGGAGTAGGAGAGACCCAGTACTTC
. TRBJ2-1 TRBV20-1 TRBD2 CSAREPGLATNEQFF TGCAGTGCTAGAGAACCGGGACTAGCGACAAATGAGCAGTTCTTC
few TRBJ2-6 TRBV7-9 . CASSPNRVGGANVLTF TGTGCCAGCAGCCCGAACAGGGTGGGCGGGGCCAACGTCCTGACTTTC
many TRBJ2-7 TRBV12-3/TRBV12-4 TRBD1 CASEGTAQQYF TGTGCCAGCGAAGGGACAGCACAGCAGTACTTC
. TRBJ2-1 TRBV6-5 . CASSWRASYNEQFF TGTGCCAGCAGTTGGAGGGCCTCCTACAATGAGCAGTTCTTC